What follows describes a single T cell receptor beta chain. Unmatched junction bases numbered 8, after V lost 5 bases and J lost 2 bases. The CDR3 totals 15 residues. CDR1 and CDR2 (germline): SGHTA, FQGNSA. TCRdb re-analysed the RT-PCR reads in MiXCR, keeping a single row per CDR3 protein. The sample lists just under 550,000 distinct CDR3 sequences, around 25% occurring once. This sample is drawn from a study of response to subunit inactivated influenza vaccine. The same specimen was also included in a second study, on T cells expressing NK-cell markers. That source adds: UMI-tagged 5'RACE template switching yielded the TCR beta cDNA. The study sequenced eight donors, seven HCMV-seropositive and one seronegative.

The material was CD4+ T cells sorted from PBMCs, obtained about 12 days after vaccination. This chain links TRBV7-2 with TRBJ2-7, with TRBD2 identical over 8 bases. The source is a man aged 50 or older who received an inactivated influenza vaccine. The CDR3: CASSASGRGTYEQYF. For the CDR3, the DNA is TGTGCCAGCAGCGCGAGCGGGAGAGGGACCTACGAGCAGTACTTC.